Listed below are T cell receptor beta chains from one sample, sequenced in a study of blood T cell repertoires in COVID-19. Sequenced by immunoSEQ multiplex PCR; TCRdb stores in-frame clones only, minus some. Seen here are almost 350,000 clones, approximately 89% observed once, and the top ten hold roughly 3.9%. The sequenced material came from peripheral blood. These receptors originate from a woman aged 60-75 years with COVID-19, enrolled during active disease. The CDR3 runs from the conserved cysteine through the conserved F or W.

J gene: TRBJ1-1
V gene: TRBV28
CDR3 protein: CASRPQGMNTEAFF

J gene: TRBJ1-1
V gene: TRBV19
CDR3 protein: CASTTPGGGTEAFF

J gene: TRBJ2-1
V gene: TRBV10-1
CDR3 protein: CASSATDNEQFF

J gene: TRBJ2-7
V gene: TRBV12-5
CDR3 protein: CASGSPFRDRDHEQYF

J gene: TRBJ1-2
V gene: TRBV7-9
CDR3 protein: CATGGNYGYTF

J gene: TRBJ1-2
V gene: TRBV24-1
CDR3 protein: CATSDFSRTGGTSGYTF

J gene: TRBJ2-3
V gene: TRBV5-8
CDR3 protein: CASSSGRTGTGNTDTQYF

J gene: TRBJ2-5
V gene: TRBV4-1
CDR3 protein: CASSQGARLDVGTQYF

J gene: TRBJ1-1
V gene: TRBV19
CDR3 protein: CASSSGTMNTEAFF

J gene: TRBJ2-5
V gene: TRBV5-1
CDR3 protein: CASRNSGLERDQYF

J gene: TRBJ2-5
V gene: TRBV2
CDR3 protein: CASSGTGFRETQYF

J gene: TRBJ2-5
V gene: TRBV5-1
CDR3 protein: CASTRAGSQETQYF

J gene: TRBJ2-3
V gene: TRBV28
CDR3 protein: CASSSHRGSHTQYF

J gene: TRBJ2-2
V gene: TRBV11-1
CDR3 protein: CASSLRLAVTGELFF

J gene: TRBJ2-1
V gene: TRBV4-2
CDR3 protein: CASSQVGNRGGYNEQFF

J gene: TRBJ1-1
V gene: TRBV11-2
CDR3 protein: CASSLARGRTNTEAFF

J gene: TRBJ1-3
V gene: TRBV20-1
CDR3 protein: CSASGLSGNTIYF

J gene: TRBJ2-2
V gene: TRBV5-1
CDR3 protein: CASSRMPTSGGAQDGELFF

J gene: TRBJ2-2
V gene: TRBV7-3
CDR3 protein: CASSLTSGTNTGELFF

J gene: TRBJ1-1
V gene: TRBV20-1
CDR3 protein: CSADRRTEAFF

J gene: TRBJ2-3
V gene: TRBV7-3
CDR3 protein: CASSLEVAGAYTQYF

J gene: TRBJ2-2
V gene: TRBV7-3
CDR3 protein: CASSLNAGGSTGELFF

J gene: TRBJ1-2
V gene: TRBV7-9
CDR3 protein: CASSLVRQDGYTF

J gene: TRBJ1-5
V gene: TRBV19
CDR3 protein: CASSGEPGQPPGHF

J gene: TRBJ2-1
V gene: TRBV7-8
CDR3 protein: CASSLEAGGPNEQFF

J gene: TRBJ2-7
V gene: TRBV25-1
CDR3 protein: CASSDTGTPIYEQYF

J gene: TRBJ1-2
V gene: TRBV6-1
CDR3 protein: CASSEWDRGGYTF

J gene: TRBJ1-2
V gene: TRBV7-8
CDR3 protein: CASSPGGTYTF

J gene: TRBJ2-1
V gene: TRBV7-9
CDR3 protein: CASSLTYVTGIYNEQFF

J gene: TRBJ1-6
V gene: TRBV3-1/TRBV3-2
CDR3 protein: CASSQDYSRSYNSPLHF

J gene: TRBJ2-1
V gene: TRBV7-9
CDR3 protein: CASRGGGEQFF

J gene: TRBJ2-1
V gene: TRBV13
CDR3 protein: CASSFSDRGRVDEQFF

J gene: TRBJ2-2
V gene: TRBV7-7
CDR3 protein: CASSLLAGGTGELFF

J gene: TRBJ2-1
V gene: TRBV7-2
CDR3 protein: CASSRTGGSYNEQFF

J gene: TRBJ2-3
V gene: TRBV28
CDR3 protein: CASRQTSADTQYF

J gene: TRBJ1-2
V gene: TRBV5-1
CDR3 protein: CASSVEGDRGYTF

J gene: TRBJ2-7
V gene: TRBV7-2
CDR3 protein: CASSLGQNSYEQYF

J gene: TRBJ1-4
V gene: TRBV5-5
CDR3 protein: CASGRGNNEKLFF

J gene: TRBJ1-3
V gene: TRBV27
CDR3 protein: CASSRTASGNTIYF

J gene: TRBJ2-1
V gene: TRBV27
CDR3 protein: CASRQDYDRNYNEQFF

J gene: TRBJ1-1
V gene: TRBV11-3
CDR3 protein: CASTQVNTEAFF

J gene: TRBJ1-5
V gene: TRBV4-1
CDR3 protein: CASSQGQGGKQPQHF

J gene: TRBJ1-1
V gene: TRBV19
CDR3 protein: CASSISGVNTEAFF

J gene: TRBJ1-6
V gene: TRBV5-6
CDR3 protein: CASSRTDGSSYNSPLHF

J gene: TRBJ1-1
V gene: TRBV5-6
CDR3 protein: CASSRGTLRGTEAFF

J gene: TRBJ2-2
V gene: TRBV5-4
CDR3 protein: CASSELALTGELFF

J gene: TRBJ2-7
V gene: TRBV29-1
CDR3 protein: CSVEDRRGAKGYEQYF

J gene: TRBJ1-4
V gene: TRBV7-9
CDR3 protein: CASSFLGTNEKLFF

J gene: TRBJ1-1
V gene: TRBV10-1
CDR3 protein: CASPFGRGMNTEAFF

J gene: TRBJ1-3
V gene: TRBV7-6
CDR3 protein: CASSLRLDRGIGNTIYF

J gene: TRBJ1-1
V gene: TRBV5-1
CDR3 protein: CASNPLRGMNTEAFF

J gene: TRBJ1-3
V gene: TRBV6-5
CDR3 protein: CASSNRGNTIYF

J gene: TRBJ1-2
V gene: TRBV29-1
CDR3 protein: CSVAPGQGAYGYTF

J gene: TRBJ1-2
V gene: TRBV7-9
CDR3 protein: CASSGRTGGASGYTF